This entry features one TCR beta chain sequence. The repertoire was sequenced with immunoSEQ multiplex PCR; TCRdb's copy has only in-frame clones and lacks some. The table lists over 20,000 clones, around 85% of them singletons. These data come from a study of sequential checkpoint blockade in melanoma. The treatment is: randomized to nivolumab then ipilimumab (arm A) or the reverse (arm B). Per the germline V gene, CDR1 is SQVTM and CDR2 is ANQGSEA. The CDR3 has 13 amino acids. The chain has TRBV29-1 and TRBJ2-5; tentatively, D is TRBD1 (6 bases). The J call may be incorrect, as the DNA end agrees better with TRBJ2-7. Here the sequenced sample was CD8+ T cells sorted from blood (inferred from file names), taken from a patient given nivolumab and ipilimumab in sequence. This receptor was obtained from a human donor with melanoma. CDR3 DNA: TGCAGCGTTTCGACAGGAGACGTCTACGAGCAGTACTTC. Its protein product is CSVSTGDVYEQYF.